This T cell receptor (beta chain) derives from a study of control samples from healthy donors and cancer patients. V dropped 4 bases and J dropped 3; count of bases not matched to a gene: 4. This CDR3 region has 15 residues. Germline CDR1 is SGHTA and CDR2 is FQGTGA. Assay: immunoSEQ multiplex PCR; the TCRdb copy retains only in-frame clones and omits some. The data hold some 71,000 clones, with over 75% observed a single time. The TCR was taken from a woman in her 50s with head and neck cancer. The chain recombines TRBV7-3 with TRBJ2-2, with 8 bases lining up with TRBD1. Material for sequencing was PBMCs. The CDR3 DNA sequence: TGTGCCAGCAGCTCTCAGGGGGCGCACACCGGGGAGCTGTTTTTT. Protein sequence: CASSSQGAHTGELFF.